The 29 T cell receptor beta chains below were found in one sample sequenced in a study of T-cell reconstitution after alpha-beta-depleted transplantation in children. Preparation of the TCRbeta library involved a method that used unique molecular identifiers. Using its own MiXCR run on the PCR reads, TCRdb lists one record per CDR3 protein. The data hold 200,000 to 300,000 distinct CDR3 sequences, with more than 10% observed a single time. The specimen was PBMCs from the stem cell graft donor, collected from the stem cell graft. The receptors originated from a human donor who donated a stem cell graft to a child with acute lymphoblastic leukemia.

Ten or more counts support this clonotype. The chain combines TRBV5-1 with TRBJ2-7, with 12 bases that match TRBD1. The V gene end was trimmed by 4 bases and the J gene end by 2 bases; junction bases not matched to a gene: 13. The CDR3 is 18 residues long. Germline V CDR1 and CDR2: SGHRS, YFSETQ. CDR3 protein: CASSEGTGGITIAYEQYF. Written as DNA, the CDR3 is TGCGCCAGCAGCGAGGGGACAGGGGGCATTACTATAGCCTACGAGCAGTACTTC.

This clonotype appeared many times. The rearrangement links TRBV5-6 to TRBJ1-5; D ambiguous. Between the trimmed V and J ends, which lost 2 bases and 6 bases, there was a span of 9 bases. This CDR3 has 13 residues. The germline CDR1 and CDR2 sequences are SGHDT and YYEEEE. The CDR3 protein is CASSFGEGQPQHF. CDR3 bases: TGTGCCAGCAGCTTTGGGGAAGGTCAGCCCCAGCATTTT.

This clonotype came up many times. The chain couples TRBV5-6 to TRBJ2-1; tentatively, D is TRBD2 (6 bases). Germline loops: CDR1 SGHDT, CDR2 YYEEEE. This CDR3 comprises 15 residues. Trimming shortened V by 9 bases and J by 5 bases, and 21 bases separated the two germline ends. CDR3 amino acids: CATKVGLGGNNEQFF. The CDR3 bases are TGTGCCACCAAAGTCGGACTGGGGGGTAACAATGAGCAGTTCTTC. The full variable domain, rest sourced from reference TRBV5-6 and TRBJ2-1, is DAGVTQSPTHLIKTRGQQVTLRCSPKSGHDTVSWYQQALGQGPQFIFQYYEEEERQRGNFPDRFSGHQFPNYSSELNVNALLLGDSALYLCATKVGLGGNNEQFFGPGTRLTVL.

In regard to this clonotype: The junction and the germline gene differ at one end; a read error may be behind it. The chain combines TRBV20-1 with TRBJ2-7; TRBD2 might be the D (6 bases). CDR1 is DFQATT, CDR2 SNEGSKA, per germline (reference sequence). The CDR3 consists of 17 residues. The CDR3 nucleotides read TGCAGTTCTAGGGTGCCAGCTCGGGAGTATTTTGGATACGAGCAGTACTTC. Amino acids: CSSRVPAREYFGYEQYF.

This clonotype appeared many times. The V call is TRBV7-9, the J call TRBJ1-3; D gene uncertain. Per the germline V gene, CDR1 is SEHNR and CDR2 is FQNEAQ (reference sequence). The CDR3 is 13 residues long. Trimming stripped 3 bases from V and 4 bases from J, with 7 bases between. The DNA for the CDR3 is TGTGCCAGCAGCTTTACTAGAGGAAACACCATATATTTT. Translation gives CASSFTRGNTIYF.

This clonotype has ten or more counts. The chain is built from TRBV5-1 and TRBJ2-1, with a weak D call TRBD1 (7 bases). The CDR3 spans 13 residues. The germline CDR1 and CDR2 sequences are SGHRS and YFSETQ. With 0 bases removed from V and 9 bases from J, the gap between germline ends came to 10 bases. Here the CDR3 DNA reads TGCGCCAGCAGCTTGGGACAGGGAGGTGAGCAGTTCTTC. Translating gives CASSLGQGGEQFF.

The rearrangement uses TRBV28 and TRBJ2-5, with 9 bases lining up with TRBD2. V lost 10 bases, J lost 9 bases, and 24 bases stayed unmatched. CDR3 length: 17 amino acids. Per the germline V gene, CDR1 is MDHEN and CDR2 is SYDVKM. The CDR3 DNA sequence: TGTGCCATCAGCCTGGGGCTAGCGGGGCGGACCCAAAAGGCCCAGTACTTC. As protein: CAISLGLAGRTQKAQYF.

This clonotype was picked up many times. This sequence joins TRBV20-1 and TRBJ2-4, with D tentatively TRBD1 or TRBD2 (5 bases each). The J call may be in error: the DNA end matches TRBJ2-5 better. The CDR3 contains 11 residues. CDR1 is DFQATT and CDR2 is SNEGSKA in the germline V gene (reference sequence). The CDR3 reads CSARGPGTQYF. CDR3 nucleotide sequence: TGCAGTGCTAGGGGACCCGGGACCCAGTACTTC.

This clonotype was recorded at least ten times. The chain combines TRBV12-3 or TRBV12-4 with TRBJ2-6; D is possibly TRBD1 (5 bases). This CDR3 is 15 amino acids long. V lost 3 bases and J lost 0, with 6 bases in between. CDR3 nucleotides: TGTGCCAGCAGTTTTGACAGCTCTGGGGCCAACGTCCTGACTTTC. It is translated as CASSFDSSGANVLTF.

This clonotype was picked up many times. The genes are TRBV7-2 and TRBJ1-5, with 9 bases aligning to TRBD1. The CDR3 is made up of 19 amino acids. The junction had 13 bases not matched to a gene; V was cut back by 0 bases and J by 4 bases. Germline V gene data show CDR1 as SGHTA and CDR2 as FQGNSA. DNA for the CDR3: TGTGCCAGCAGCTTAGCCCACGGGGACAGGGCGGTACGGAATCAGCCCCAGCATTTT. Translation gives CASSLAHGDRAVRNQPQHF.

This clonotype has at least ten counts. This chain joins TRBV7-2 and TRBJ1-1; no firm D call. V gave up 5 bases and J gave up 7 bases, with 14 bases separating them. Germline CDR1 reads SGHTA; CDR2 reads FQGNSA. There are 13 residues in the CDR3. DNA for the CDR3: TGTGCCAGCAGCCTTATGAGAGACTTTGAAGCTTTCTTT. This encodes CASSLMRDFEAFF.

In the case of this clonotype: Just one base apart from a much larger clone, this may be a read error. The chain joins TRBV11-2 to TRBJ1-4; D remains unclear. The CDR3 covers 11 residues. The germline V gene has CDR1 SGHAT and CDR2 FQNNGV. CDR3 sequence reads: CASGLASKLFF. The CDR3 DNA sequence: TGTGCCAGCGGCTTAGCCTCAAAACTGTTTTTT.

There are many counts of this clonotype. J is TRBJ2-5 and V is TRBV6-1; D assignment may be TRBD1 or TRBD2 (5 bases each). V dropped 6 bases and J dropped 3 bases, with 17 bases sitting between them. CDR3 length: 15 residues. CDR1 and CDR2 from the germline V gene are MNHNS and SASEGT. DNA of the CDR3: TGTGCCAGCAGGAGTCGGGGCGCATGGGAAGAGACCCAGTACTTC. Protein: CASRSRGAWEETQYF.

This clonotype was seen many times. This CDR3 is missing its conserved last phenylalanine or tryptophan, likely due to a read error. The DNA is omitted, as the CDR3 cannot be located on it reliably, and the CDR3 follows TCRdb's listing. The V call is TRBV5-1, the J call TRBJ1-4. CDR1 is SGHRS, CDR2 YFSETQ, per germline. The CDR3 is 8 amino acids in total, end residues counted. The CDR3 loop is CASSLAGG.

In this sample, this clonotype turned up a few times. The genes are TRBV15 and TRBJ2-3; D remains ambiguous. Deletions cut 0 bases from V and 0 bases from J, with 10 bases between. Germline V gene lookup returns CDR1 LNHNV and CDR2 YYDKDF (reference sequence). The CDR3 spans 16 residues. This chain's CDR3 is CATSRDYSISTDTQYF. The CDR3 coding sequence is TGTGCCACCAGCAGAGACTACTCAATTAGCACAGATACGCAGTATTTT.

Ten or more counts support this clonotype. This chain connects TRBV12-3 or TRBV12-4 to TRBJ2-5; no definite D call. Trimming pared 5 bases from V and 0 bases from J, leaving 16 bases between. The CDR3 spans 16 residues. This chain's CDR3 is CASSPPEAEYQETQYF. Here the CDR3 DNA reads TGTGCCAGCAGTCCTCCAGAGGCTGAATACCAAGAGACCCAGTACTTC.

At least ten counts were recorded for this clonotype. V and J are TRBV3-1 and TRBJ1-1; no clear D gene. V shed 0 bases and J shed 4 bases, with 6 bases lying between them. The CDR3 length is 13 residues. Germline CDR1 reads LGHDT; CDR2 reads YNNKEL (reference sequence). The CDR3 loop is CASSQDRVTEAFF. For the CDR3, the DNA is TGTGCCAGCAGCCAAGATAGGGTCACTGAAGCTTTCTTT.

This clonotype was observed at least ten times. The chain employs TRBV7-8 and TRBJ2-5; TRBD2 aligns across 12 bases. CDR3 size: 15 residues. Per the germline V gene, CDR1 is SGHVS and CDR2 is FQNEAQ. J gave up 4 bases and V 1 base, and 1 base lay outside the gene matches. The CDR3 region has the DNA TGTGCCAGCAGCTTAGAGACTAGCGGGAGAGAGACCCAGTACTTC. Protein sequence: CASSLETSGRETQYF.

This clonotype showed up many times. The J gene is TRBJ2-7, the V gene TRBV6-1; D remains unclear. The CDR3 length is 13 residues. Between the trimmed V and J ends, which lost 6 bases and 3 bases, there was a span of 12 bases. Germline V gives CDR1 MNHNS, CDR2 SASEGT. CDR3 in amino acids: CASSDRSSYEQYF. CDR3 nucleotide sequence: TGTGCCAGCAGCGATAGGAGCAGCTACGAGCAGTACTTC.

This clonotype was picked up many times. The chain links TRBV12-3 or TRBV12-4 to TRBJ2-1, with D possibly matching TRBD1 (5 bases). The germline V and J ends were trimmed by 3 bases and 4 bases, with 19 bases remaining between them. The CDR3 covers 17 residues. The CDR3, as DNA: TGTGCCAGCAGTTTCCGACAGAGTGGTTGGGGTTACAATGAGCAGTTCTTC. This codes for CASSFRQSGWGYNEQFF.

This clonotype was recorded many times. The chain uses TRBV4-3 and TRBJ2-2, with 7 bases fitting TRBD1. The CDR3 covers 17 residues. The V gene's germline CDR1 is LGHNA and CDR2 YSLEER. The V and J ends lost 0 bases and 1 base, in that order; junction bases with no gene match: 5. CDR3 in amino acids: CASSQELAGGNTGELFF. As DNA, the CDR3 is TGCGCCAGCAGCCAAGAGTTGGCAGGGGGGAACACCGGGGAGCTGTTTTTT.

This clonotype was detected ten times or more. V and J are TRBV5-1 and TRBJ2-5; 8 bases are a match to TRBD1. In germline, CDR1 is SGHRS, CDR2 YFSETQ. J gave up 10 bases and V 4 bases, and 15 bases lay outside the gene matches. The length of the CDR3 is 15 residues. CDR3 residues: CASSPGAGTGPHQYF. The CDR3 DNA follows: TGCGCCAGCAGCCCAGGGGCGGGGACAGGTCCCCACCAGTACTTC.

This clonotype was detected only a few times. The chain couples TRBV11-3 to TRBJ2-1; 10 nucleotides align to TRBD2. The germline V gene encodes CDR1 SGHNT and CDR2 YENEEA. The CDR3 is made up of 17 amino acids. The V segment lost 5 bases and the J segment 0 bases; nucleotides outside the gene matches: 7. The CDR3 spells CASSSGSGRSSYNEQFF. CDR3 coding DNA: TGTGCCAGCAGCAGTGGTAGCGGGAGGAGCTCCTACAATGAGCAGTTCTTC.

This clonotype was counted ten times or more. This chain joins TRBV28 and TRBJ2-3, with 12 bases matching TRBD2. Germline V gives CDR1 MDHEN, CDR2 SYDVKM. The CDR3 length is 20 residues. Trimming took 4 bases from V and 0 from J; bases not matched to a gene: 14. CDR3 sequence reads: CASSSLRLAGGASSTDTQYF. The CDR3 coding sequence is TGTGCCAGCAGTTCCCTTAGGCTAGCGGGGGGGGCTTCTAGCACAGATACGCAGTATTTT. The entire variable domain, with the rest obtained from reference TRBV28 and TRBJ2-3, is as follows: DVKVTQSSRYLVKRTGEKVFLECVQDMDHENMFWYRQDPGLGLRLIYFSYDVKMKEKGDIPEGYSVSREKKERFSLILESASTNQTSMYLCASSSLRLAGGASSTDTQYFGPGTRLTVL.

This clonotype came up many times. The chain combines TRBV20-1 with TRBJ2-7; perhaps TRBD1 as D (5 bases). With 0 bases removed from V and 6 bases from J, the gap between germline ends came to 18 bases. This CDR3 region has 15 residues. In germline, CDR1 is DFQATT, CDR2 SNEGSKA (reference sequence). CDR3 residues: CSARDPAGPVGEQYF. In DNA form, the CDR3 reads TGCAGTGCTAGAGATCCGGCAGGGCCAGTGGGCGAGCAGTACTTC.

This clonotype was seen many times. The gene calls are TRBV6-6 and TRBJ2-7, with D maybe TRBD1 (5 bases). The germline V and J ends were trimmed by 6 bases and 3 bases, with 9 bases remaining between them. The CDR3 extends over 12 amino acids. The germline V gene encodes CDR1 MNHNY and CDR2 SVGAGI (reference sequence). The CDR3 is CASRETDYEQYF. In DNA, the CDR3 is TGTGCCAGCAGGGAGACAGACTACGAGCAGTACTTC.

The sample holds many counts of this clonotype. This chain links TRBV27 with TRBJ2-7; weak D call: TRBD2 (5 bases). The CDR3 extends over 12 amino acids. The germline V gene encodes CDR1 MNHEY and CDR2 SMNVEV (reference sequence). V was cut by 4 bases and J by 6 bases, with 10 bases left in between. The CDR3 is CASSYRRGEQYF. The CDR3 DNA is TGTGCCAGCAGTTACCGCCGGGGCGAGCAGTACTTC.

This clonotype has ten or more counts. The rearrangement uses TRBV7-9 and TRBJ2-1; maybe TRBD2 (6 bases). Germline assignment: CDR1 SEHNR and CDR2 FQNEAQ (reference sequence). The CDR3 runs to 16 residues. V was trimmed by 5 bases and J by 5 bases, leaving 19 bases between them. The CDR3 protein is CASSPLRGLIDNEQFF. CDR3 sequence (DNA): TGTGCCAGCAGCCCCTTAAGGGGACTGATAGACAATGAGCAGTTCTTC.

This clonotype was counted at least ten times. The DNA for the CDR3 is TGTGCCAGCAGCACAGGGACCGTGGGGACAGATACGCAGTATTTT. As protein: CASSTGTVGTDTQYF. The chain recombines TRBV9 with TRBJ2-3; TRBD1 might be the D (6 bases). The CDR3 length is 15 residues. V lost 4 bases and J 3 bases, leaving 15 bases between the germline ends. The V gene's germline CDR1 is SGDLS and CDR2 YYNGEE.